The 27 T cell receptor beta chains reported below all come from one sample, sequenced in a study of blood T cells in healthy people across ages. Alongside a J-beta primer mix, a sample-barcoded 5' primer served in a second PCR lasting about 7 to 12 cycles. TCRdb re-derived calls from the 5' RACE reads in MiXCR, one entry per CDR3 protein. The table lists about 640,000 distinct CDR3 sequences, about 53% of them singletons. Sequenced material: blood. These receptors came from a man aged 55 to 69 in good health.

The chain couples TRBV11-2 to TRBJ2-7, with D perhaps matching TRBD2 (6 bases). From germline, CDR1 is SGHAT and CDR2 FQNNGV. V lost 1 base and J 7 bases, leaving 17 bases between the germline ends. The CDR3 consists of 15 residues. The CDR3 region has the DNA TGTGCCAGCAGCTTAGGGGACTCCGGGGTCTGGGAGCAGTACTTC. Translating gives CASSLGDSGVWEQYF.

This clonotype was picked up many times. This sequence joins TRBV7-2 and TRBJ2-3; possible D gene TRBD1, 6 bases. The germline gives CDR1 SGHTA, CDR2 FQGNSA. This CDR3 has 14 residues. The V and J ends lost 2 bases and 0 bases respectively, with 6 bases between them. The CDR3, as DNA: TGTGCCAGCAGCTTACAGGGGAGCACAGATACGCAGTATTTT. Its translation: CASSLQGSTDTQYF.

This clonotype came up once. The genes are TRBV28 and TRBJ1-1; tentatively, D is TRBD1 (6 bases). Between the trimmed V and J ends, which lost 6 bases and 4 bases, there was a span of 15 bases. The germline gives CDR1 MDHEN, CDR2 SYDVKM. The CDR3 spans 14 residues. The CDR3, as DNA: TGTGCCAGCAGGAACAGGGTAAGAAGCACTGAAGCTTTCTTT. Amino acids: CASRNRVRSTEAFF.

This clonotype showed up just a few times. The gene calls are TRBV20-1 and TRBJ1-4, with D tentatively TRBD1 (5 bases). The CDR3 is 13 residues long. Germline lookup yields CDR1 DFQATT and CDR2 SNEGSKA (reference sequence). Trimming pared 7 bases from V and 8 bases from J, leaving 17 bases between. This CDR3 is CSVRDGAGEKLFF. CDR3 DNA: TGCAGTGTTCGGGACGGGGCTGGGGAAAAACTGTTTTTT.

The chain couples TRBV12-3 or TRBV12-4 to TRBJ2-7; TRBD2 aligns across 7 bases. The CDR3 sequence is 14 residues long. With V trimmed by 7 bases and J by 3 bases, 9 bases remained unmatched. CDR3 in DNA: TGTGCCAGCACCATGACTAGCAGAGGCTACGAGCAGTACTTC. It codes for CASTMTSRGYEQYF.

CDR3 residues: CASSQDGVGGLETQYF. In nucleotides, the CDR3 is TGTGCCAGCAGCCAAGATGGGGTCGGGGGCCTGGAGACCCAGTACTTC. The chain couples TRBV14 to TRBJ2-5; TRBD1 or TRBD2 may be the D gene (6 bases each). CDR3 size: 16 residues. Germline CDR1 SGHDN, CDR2 FVKESK. Trimming cost V 0 bases and J 5 bases, with 16 bases left between them.

This clonotype appeared a few times. The CDR3 DNA is TGCAGTGTCGCGACAAGACGGGGGGAGACCCAGTACTTC. Protein product: CSVATRRGETQYF. V is TRBV20-1 and J is TRBJ2-5; perhaps TRBD2 as D (6 bases). Germline CDR1 is DFQATT and CDR2 is SNEGSKA (reference sequence). Trimming pared 7 bases from V and 5 bases from J, leaving 17 bases between. The CDR3 is 13 amino acids.

This rearrangement joins TRBV5-1 to TRBJ2-5; perhaps TRBD2 as D (5 bases). Between the trimmed V and J ends, which lost 0 bases and 1 base, there was a span of 13 bases. Germline CDR1 and CDR2: SGHRS and YFSETQ. CDR3 length equals 16 residues. CDR3 coding DNA: TGCGCCAGCAGCTTGGCGGGGATGCTGGTCCAAGAGACCCAGTACTTC. It yields the protein CASSLAGMLVQETQYF.

CDR3 nucleotides: TGCGCCAGCAGCCAAGATCGAGAAGGTGAGCAGTTCTTC. This encodes CASSQDREGEQFF. The chain employs TRBV4-1 and TRBJ2-1; D is unclear. Germline V gene lookup returns CDR1 MGHRA and CDR2 YSYEKL. This CDR3 region has 13 residues. V lost 0 bases to trimming and J lost 9 bases, with 9 bases between them.

This clonotype was seen a few times. This chain connects TRBV20-1 to TRBJ1-6, with 10 bases lining up with TRBD1. The CDR3 sequence is 16 residues long. The junction had 6 bases not matched to a gene; V was cut back by 5 bases and J by 2 bases. Germline values: CDR1 DFQATT, CDR2 SNEGSKA (reference sequence). The CDR3 sequence: CSADPGQGPYNSPLHF. CDR3 nucleotides: TGCAGTGCTGATCCGGGACAGGGGCCCTATAATTCACCCCTCCACTTT.

This clonotype was counted only a few times. The V gene is TRBV7-2, the J gene TRBJ2-1; D is possibly TRBD1 or TRBD2 (5 bases each). Between the trimmed V and J ends, which lost 0 bases and 4 bases, there was a span of 10 bases. Germline assignment: CDR1 SGHTA and CDR2 FQGNSA. This CDR3 has 15 amino acids. This CDR3 reads CASSLARDAYNEQFF. In DNA form, the CDR3 reads TGTGCCAGCAGCTTAGCGAGGGACGCGTACAATGAGCAGTTCTTC.

The CDR3 protein is CASSQPTGARETQYF. The CDR3 coding sequence is TGTGCCAGCAGCCAACCGACAGGGGCGCGAGAGACCCAGTACTTC. V and J are TRBV3-1 and TRBJ2-7, with TRBD1 matching over 8 bases. The DNA matches TRBJ2-5 better at its end, which makes the J call doubtful. The CDR3 loop spans 15 amino acids. Germline CDR1 LGHDT, CDR2 YNNKEL (reference sequence).

This chain joins TRBV7-9 and TRBJ2-1; TRBD1 matches 9 bases. This CDR3 region has 17 residues. The junction had 15 bases not matched to a gene; V was cut back by 4 bases and J by 8 bases. Germline V gene sequence: CDR1 SEHNR, CDR2 FQNEAQ (reference sequence). As DNA, the CDR3 is TGTGCCAGCAGCTCCCCGCCGGGACAGGGAGGTTGGGATGAGCAGTTCTTC. Its protein is CASSSPPGQGGWDEQFF.

This chain joins TRBV5-1 and TRBJ2-3; D unclear. Trimming pared 1 base from V and 5 bases from J, leaving 11 bases between. CDR1 and CDR2 (germline): SGHRS, YFSETQ. The length of the CDR3 is 14 residues. For the CDR3, the DNA is TGCGCCAGCAGCTTGTTGCAGATCGGAGATACGCAGTATTTT. Protein product: CASSLLQIGDTQYF.

The V and J genes are TRBV29-1 and TRBJ2-1, with 7 positions matching TRBD1. The germline V gene encodes CDR1 SQVTM and CDR2 ANQGSEA. After removal of 8 bases from V and 1 base from J, the junction contained 11 bases not matched to a gene. The CDR3 contains 15 residues. CDR3 residues: CSLRGGSWSYNEQFF. The CDR3 DNA reads as TGCAGCTTGAGAGGGGGCAGTTGGTCCTACAATGAGCAGTTCTTC.

This clonotype was seen only once. The chain joins TRBV6-1 to TRBJ2-3; D might be TRBD1 or TRBD2, each matching 5 bases. V was clipped by 9 bases and J by 0 bases, with 13 bases between them. This CDR3 has 14 residues. Germline V gives CDR1 MNHNS, CDR2 SASEGT. The CDR3: CASLGWGSTDTQYF. CDR3 nucleotide sequence: TGTGCCAGTCTCGGGTGGGGGAGCACAGATACGCAGTATTTT.

V and J are TRBV7-2 and TRBJ2-5; 7 bases match TRBD1. Germline trimming cut 6 bases from V and 5 bases from J; bases unmatched to any gene: 9. There are 14 residues in the CDR3. Germline CDR1 and CDR2: SGHTA and FQGNSA. The CDR3 sequence: CASSSAPTGETQYF. The CDR3 DNA reads as TGTGCCAGCAGTTCCGCCCCGACAGGGGAGACCCAGTACTTC.

The CDR3 region has the DNA TGTGCCAGCTCACCCGGTTGGAGGCAAGAGACCCAGTACTTC. Translating gives CASSPGWRQETQYF. V and J are TRBV18 and TRBJ2-5, with TRBD2 as a possible D gene (5 bases). CDR1 is KGHSH and CDR2 is LQKENI in the germline V gene. Trimming left V 3 bases short and J 2 bases short, with 10 bases between. This CDR3 is built from 14 residues.

There are a few counts of this clonotype. The rearrangement links TRBV6-5 to TRBJ2-4, with D perhaps given as TRBD1 or TRBD2 (5 bases each). Germline loops: CDR1 MNHEY, CDR2 SVGAGI. Trimming left V 4 bases short and J 8 bases short, with 9 bases between. This CDR3 region has 12 residues. The CDR3 region is CASSWDGDIQYF. The CDR3 DNA is TGTGCCAGCAGTTGGGACGGAGACATTCAGTACTTC.

The chain carries TRBV5-1 and TRBJ1-4, with D unclear. In germline, CDR1 is SGHRS, CDR2 YFSETQ. CDR3 length: 13 amino acids. V shed 7 bases and J shed 6 bases, with 13 bases lying between them. DNA of the CDR3: TGCGCCAGCCGATTATGGACGGATGAAAAACTGTTTTTT. Protein product: CASRLWTDEKLFF. Filled out from reference TRBV5-1 and TRBJ1-4, the complete variable domain reads KAGVTQTPRYLIKTRGQQVTLSCSPISGHRSVSWYQQTPGQGLQFLFEYFSETQRNKGNFPGRFSGRQFSNSRSEMNVSTLELGDSALYLCASRLWTDEKLFFGSGTQLSVL.

A few counts support this clonotype. The chain couples TRBV20-1 to TRBJ2-5; D is perhaps TRBD1 or TRBD2 (5 bases each). Germline V gene data show CDR1 as DFQATT and CDR2 as SNEGSKA (reference sequence). Trimming removed 6 bases from V and 1 base from J, with 12 bases in between. The CDR3 loop spans 13 amino acids. The CDR3 here is CSACEGPQETQYF. CDR3 nucleotide sequence: TGCAGTGCCTGTGAGGGGCCCCAAGAGACCCAGTACTTC.

The rearrangement links TRBV24-1 to TRBJ2-5, with 7 nucleotides matching TRBD1. Trimming cost V 4 bases and J 2 bases; bases outside gene matches: 9. The CDR3 spans 16 residues. Germline CDR1 and CDR2: KGHDR and SFDVKD. The CDR3 spells CATSDQARQGQETQYF. In DNA form, the CDR3 reads TGTGCCACCAGTGACCAGGCCCGACAGGGTCAAGAGACCCAGTACTTC.

This clonotype was found a few times. V is TRBV20-1 and J is TRBJ2-5, with TRBD2 identical over 8 bases. The CDR3 has 14 amino acids. Trimming took 0 bases from V and 4 from J; bases not matched to a gene: 4. Germline CDR1 is DFQATT and CDR2 is SNEGSKA (reference sequence). This CDR3 is CSARDGGGSETQYF. The CDR3 coding sequence is TGCAGTGCTAGAGACGGGGGGGGGTCAGAGACCCAGTACTTC.

This clonotype showed up just once. The chain joins TRBV12-5 to TRBJ2-1; TRBD2 is a possible D gene (6 bases). The V gene's germline CDR1 is LGHNT and CDR2 FRNRAP. There are 13 residues in the CDR3. The germline V and J ends were trimmed by 7 bases and 4 bases, with 11 bases remaining between them. CDR3 sequence: CASAIGGYNEQFF. CDR3 sequence (DNA): TGTGCTAGTGCCATTGGGGGGTACAATGAGCAGTTCTTC.

The genes are TRBV6-6 and TRBJ1-1; no clear D gene. Looked up from germline, CDR1 is MNHNY and CDR2 is SVGAGI (reference sequence). This CDR3 comprises 13 residues. V was pared by 5 bases and J by 1 base, with 8 bases between. CDR3: CASSDMRNTEAFF. The CDR3, as DNA: TGTGCCAGCAGTGATATGAGGAACACTGAAGCTTTCTTT.

The chain couples TRBV9 to TRBJ1-2; D might be TRBD1 (5 bases). CDR1 is SGDLS, CDR2 YYNGEE, per germline. The CDR3 runs to 19 residues. V was trimmed by 1 base and J by 3 bases, leaving 25 bases between them. CDR3 sequence reads: CASSVSPPGMESGDYGYTF. CDR3 coding DNA: TGTGCCAGCAGCGTATCCCCCCCAGGGATGGAAAGCGGCGACTATGGCTACACCTTC.

The chain couples TRBV18 to TRBJ1-6; D call uncertain. From germline, CDR1 is KGHSH and CDR2 LQKENI. V lost 0 bases and J 7 bases, leaving 10 bases between the germline ends. The CDR3 totals 15 residues. CDR3 sequence reads: CASSPPRSENSPLHF. CDR3 coding DNA: TGTGCCAGCTCACCACCGAGATCAGAGAATTCACCCCTCCACTTT.